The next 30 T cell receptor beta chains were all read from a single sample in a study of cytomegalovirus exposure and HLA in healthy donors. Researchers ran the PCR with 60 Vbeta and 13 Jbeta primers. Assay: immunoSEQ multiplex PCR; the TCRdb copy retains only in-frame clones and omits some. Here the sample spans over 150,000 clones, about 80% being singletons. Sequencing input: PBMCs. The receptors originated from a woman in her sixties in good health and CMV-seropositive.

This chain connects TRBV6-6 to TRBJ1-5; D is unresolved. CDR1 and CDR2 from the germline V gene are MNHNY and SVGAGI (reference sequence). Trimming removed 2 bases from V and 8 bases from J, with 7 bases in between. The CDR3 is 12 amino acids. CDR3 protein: CASSYVGKPQHF. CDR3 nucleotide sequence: TGTGCCAGCAGTTACGTGGGCAAGCCCCAGCATTTT.

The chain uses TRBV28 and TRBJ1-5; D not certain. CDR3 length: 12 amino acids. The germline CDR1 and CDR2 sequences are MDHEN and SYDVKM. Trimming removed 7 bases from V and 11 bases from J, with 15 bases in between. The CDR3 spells CASTGFLLAQHF. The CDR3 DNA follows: TGTGCCAGCACCGGGTTCCTTTTAGCCCAGCATTTT.

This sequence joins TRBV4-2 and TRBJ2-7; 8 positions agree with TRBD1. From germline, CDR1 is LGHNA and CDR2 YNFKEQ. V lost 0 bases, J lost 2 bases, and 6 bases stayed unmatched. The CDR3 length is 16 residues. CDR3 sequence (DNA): TGTGCCAGCAGCCAAGAGCTCCGGGACAGGACCTACGAGCAGTACTTC. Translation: CASSQELRDRTYEQYF.

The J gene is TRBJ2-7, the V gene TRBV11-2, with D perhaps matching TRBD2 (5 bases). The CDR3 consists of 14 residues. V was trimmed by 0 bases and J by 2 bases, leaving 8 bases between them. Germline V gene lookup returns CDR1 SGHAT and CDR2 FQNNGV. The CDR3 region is CASSLDHGAYEQYF. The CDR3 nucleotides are TGTGCCAGCAGCTTAGATCACGGGGCCTACGAGCAGTACTTC.

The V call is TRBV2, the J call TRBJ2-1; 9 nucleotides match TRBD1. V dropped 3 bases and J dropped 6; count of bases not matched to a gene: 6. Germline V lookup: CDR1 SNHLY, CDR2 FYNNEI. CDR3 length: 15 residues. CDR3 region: CASSDTGGRINEQFF. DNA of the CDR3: TGTGCCAGCAGTGATACAGGGGGCCGGATCAATGAGCAGTTCTTC. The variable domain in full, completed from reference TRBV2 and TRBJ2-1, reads EPEVTQTPSHQVTQMGQEVILRCVPISNHLYFYWYRQILGQKVEFLVSFYNNEISEKSEIFDDQFSVERPDGSNFTLKIRSTKLEDSAMYFCASSDTGGRINEQFFGPGTRLTVL.

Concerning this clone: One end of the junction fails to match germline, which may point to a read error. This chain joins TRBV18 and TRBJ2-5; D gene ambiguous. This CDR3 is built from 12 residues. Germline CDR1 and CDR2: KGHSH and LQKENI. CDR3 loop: CASSPEGEAQYF. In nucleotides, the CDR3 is TGTGCCAGCTCACCAGAAGGAGAGGCCCAGTACTTC.

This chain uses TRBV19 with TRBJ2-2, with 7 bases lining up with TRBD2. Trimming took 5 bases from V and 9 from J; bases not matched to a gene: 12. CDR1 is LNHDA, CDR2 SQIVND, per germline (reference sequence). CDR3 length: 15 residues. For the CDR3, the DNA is TGTGCCAGTAGTGCGTGGGTAGCGGGTCACAGGGAGCTGTTTTTT. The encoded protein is CASSAWVAGHRELFF.

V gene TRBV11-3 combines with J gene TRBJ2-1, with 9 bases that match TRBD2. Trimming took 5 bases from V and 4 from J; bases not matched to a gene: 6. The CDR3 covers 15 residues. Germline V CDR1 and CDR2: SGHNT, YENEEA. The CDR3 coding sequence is TGTGCCAGCAGCGACGGGCTAGCGGGGTACAATGAGCAGTTCTTC. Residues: CASSDGLAGYNEQFF.

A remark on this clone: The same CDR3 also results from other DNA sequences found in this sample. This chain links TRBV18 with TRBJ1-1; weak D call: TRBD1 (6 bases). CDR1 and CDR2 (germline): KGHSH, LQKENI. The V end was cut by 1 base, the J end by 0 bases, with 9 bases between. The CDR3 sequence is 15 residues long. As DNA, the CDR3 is TGTGCCAGCTCACCACTGGACAGCCTGAACACTGAAGCTTTCTTT. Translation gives CASSPLDSLNTEAFF.

This chain's CDR3 is CASSQDRNQETQYF. The CDR3 DNA reads as TGTGCCAGCAGCCAGGACAGAAACCAAGAGACCCAGTACTTC. This sequence joins TRBV27 and TRBJ2-5, with D perhaps TRBD1 (6 bases). V lost 6 bases and J lost 0, with 11 bases in between. The CDR3 totals 14 residues. Per the germline V gene, CDR1 is MNHEY and CDR2 is SMNVEV (reference sequence).

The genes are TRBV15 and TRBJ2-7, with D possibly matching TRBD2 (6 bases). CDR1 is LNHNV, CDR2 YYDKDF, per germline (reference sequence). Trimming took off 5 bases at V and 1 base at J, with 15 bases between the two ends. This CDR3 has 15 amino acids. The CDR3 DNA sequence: TGTGCCACCAGCGTCGGGAGAGACTCTTCCTACGAGCAGTACTTC. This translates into CATSVGRDSSYEQYF. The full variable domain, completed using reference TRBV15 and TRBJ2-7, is DAMVIQNPRYQVTQFGKPVTLSCSQTLNHNVMYWYQQKSSQAPKLLFHYYDKDFNNEADTPDNFQSRRPNTSFCFLDIRSPGLGDTAMYLCATSVGRDSSYEQYFGPGTRLTVT.

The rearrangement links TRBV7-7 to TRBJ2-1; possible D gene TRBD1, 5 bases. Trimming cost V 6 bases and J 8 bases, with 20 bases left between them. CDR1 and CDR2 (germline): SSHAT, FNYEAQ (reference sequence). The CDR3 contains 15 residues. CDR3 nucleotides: TGTGCCAGCAGTATCCGTTCAGGGTGGGTCGATGAGCAGTTCTTC. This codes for CASSIRSGWVDEQFF.

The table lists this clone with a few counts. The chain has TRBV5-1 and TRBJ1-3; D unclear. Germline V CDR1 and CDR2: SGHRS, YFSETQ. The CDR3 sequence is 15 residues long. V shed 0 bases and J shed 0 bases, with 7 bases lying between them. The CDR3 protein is CASSLGRSSGNTIYF. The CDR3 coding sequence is TGCGCCAGCAGCTTGGGACGGAGCTCTGGAAACACCATATATTTT.

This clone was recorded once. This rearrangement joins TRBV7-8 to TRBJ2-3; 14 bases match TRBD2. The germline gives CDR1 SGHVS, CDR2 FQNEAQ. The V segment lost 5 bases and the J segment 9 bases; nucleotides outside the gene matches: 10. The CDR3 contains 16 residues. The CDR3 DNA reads TGTGCCAGCAGCGAGGGACTAGCGGGGGCCCAACAGACGCAGTATTTT. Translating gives CASSEGLAGAQQTQYF.

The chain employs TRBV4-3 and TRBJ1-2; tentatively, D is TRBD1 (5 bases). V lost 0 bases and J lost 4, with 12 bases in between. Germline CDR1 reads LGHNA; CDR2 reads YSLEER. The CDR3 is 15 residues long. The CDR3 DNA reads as TGCGCCAGCAGCCAAGACAGGGAGGTAGTCTATGGCTACACCTTC. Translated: CASSQDREVVYGYTF.

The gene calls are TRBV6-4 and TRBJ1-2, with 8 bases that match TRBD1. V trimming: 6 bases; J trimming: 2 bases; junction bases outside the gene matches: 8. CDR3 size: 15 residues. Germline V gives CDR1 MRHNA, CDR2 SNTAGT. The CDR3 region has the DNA TGTGCCAGCAGAATCGGACAGGGAGGAAACTATGGCTACACCTTC. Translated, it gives CASRIGQGGNYGYTF.

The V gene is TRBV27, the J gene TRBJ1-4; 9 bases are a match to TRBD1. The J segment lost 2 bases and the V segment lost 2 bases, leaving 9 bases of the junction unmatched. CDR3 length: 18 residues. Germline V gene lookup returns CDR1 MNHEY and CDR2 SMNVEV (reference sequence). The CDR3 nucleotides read TGTGCCAGCAGTTTACATTCCGGGACAGGGCTGACTAATGAAAAACTGTTTTTT. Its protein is CASSLHSGTGLTNEKLFF.

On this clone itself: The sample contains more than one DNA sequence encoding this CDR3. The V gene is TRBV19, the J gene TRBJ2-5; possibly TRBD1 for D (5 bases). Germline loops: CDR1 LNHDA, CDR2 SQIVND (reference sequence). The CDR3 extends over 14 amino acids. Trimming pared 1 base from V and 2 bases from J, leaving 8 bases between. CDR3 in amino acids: CASSIGQGQETQYF. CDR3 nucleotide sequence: TGTGCCAGTAGTATAGGGCAGGGTCAAGAGACCCAGTACTTC.

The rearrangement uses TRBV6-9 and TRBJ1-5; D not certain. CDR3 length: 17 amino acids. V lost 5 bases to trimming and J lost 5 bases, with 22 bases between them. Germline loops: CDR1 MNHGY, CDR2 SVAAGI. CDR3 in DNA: TGTGCCAGCAGTCCTCAGTCGAAAGGAGGGAGTTATCAGCCCCAGCATTTT. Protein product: CASSPQSKGGSYQPQHF.

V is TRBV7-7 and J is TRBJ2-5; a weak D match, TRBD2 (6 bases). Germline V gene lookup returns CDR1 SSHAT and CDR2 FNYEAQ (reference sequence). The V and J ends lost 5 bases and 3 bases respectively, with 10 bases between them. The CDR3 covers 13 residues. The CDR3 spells CASSPREKETQYF. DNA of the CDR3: TGTGCCAGCAGCCCCCGGGAGAAAGAGACCCAGTACTTC.

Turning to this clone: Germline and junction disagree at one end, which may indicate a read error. In nucleotides, the CDR3 is TGTGCCATCAGTGACCTTAACAGGGGCATGAGGGAGCAGTGCTTC. Translation gives CAISDLNRGMREQCF. The chain combines TRBV10-3 with TRBJ2-7; 7 positions agree with TRBD1. The CDR3 covers 15 residues. The germline V gene has CDR1 ENHRY and CDR2 SYGVKD.

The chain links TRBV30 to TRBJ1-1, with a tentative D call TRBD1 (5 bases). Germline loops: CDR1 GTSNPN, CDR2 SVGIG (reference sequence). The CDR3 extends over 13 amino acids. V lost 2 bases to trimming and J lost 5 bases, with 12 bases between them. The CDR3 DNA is TGTGCCTGGAGTACTTGGGGGGGAACTGAAGCTTTCTTT. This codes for CAWSTWGGTEAFF. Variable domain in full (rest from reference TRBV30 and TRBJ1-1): SQTIHQWPATLVQPVGSPLSLECTVEGTSNPNLYWYRQAAGRGLQLLFYSVGIGQISSEVPQNLSASRPQDRQFILSSKKLLLSDSGFYLCAWSTWGGTEAFFGQGTRLTVV.

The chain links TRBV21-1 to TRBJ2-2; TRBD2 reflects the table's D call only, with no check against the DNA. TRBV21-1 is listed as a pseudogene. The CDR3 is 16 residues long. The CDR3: CASKTSGRRYTGELFF. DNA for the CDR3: TGTGCCAGCAAAACTAGCGGGAGGCGATACACCGGGGAGCTGTTTTTT.

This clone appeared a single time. This chain's CDR3 is CASSQDRLAGGNTQYF. DNA of the CDR3: TGCGCCAGCAGCCAAGATCGTCTAGCGGGGGGGAATACGCAGTATTTT. The chain is built from TRBV4-3 and TRBJ2-3, with 12 bases that match TRBD2. V shed 0 bases, J shed 7 bases, and the junction held 5 bases outside the gene matches. In germline, CDR1 is LGHNA, CDR2 YSLEER. This CDR3 region has 16 residues.

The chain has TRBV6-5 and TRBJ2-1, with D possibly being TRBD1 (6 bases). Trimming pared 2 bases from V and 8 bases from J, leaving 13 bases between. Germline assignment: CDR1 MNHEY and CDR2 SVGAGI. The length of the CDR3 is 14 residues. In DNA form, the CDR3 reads TGTGCCAGCAGTTACACACAGGGTTCGGATGAGCAGTTCTTC. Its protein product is CASSYTQGSDEQFF.

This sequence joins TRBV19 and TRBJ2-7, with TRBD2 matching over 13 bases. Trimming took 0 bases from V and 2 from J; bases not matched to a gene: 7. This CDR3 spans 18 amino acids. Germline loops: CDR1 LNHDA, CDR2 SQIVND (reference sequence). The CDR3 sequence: CASSIDLTGTSGTYEQYF. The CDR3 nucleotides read TGTGCCAGTAGTATAGACCTCACCGGGACTAGCGGGACCTACGAGCAGTACTTC.

The DNA of the CDR3 is TGTGCCATCAGCGCCGGACAGGCAAGCTCCTACGAGCAGTACTTC. Translation gives CAISAGQASSYEQYF. The V gene is TRBV10-3, the J gene TRBJ2-7, with TRBD1 identical over 7 bases. This CDR3 is built from 15 residues. CDR1 is ENHRY and CDR2 is SYGVKD in the germline V gene. V was clipped by 6 bases and J by 0 bases; unmatched bases: 8.

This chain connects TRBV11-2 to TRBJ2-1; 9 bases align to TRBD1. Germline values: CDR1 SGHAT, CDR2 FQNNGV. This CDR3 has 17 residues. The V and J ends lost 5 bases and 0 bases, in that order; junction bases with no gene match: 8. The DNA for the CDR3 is TGTGCCAGCAGCCCATGGACAGGGGAGAGCTCCTACAATGAGCAGTTCTTC. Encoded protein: CASSPWTGESSYNEQFF.

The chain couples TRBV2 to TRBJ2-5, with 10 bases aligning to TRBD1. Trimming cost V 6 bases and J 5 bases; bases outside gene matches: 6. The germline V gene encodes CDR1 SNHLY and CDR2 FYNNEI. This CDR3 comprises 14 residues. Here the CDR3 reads CASSRDRGWETQYF. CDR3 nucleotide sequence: TGTGCCAGCAGCCGGGACAGGGGTTGGGAGACCCAGTACTTC.

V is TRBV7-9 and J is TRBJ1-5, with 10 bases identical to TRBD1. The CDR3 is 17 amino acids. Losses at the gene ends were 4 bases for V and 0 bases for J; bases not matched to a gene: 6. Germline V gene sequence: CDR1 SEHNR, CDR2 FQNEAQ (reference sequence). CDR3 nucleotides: TGTGCCAGCAGCTCCCGACAGGGGGCGGATAGCAATCAGCCCCAGCATTTT. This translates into CASSSRQGADSNQPQHF.